A single sample is the source of the 30 T cell receptor beta chains below, sequenced in a study of siplizumab effects on memory and regulatory T cells. The method was immunoSEQ multiplex PCR; TCRdb's version includes in-frame clones alone and lacks a portion of them. The sample shows some 62,000 clones, around 80% of them seen only once. Sequenced input: memory CD4+ T cells sorted from blood. The receptors derive from a human donor in good health.

The chain joins TRBV7-9 to TRBJ1-1, with 7 positions matching TRBD1. From germline, CDR1 is SEHNR and CDR2 FQNEAQ (reference sequence). The CDR3 covers 14 residues. V was clipped by 2 bases and J by 10 bases; unmatched bases: 10. CDR3 sequence (DNA): TGTGCCAGCAGCTTATTCGGGGACAGCTCTGGAGCTTTCTTT. Protein product: CASSLFGDSSGAFF.

This chain joins TRBV6-1 and TRBJ2-7; 11 bases are a match to TRBD1. Germline-derived CDR1 and CDR2 are MNHNS and SASEGT. With V trimmed by 6 bases and J by 6 bases, 4 bases remained unmatched. This CDR3 is built from 13 residues. The CDR3 DNA reads TGTGCCAGCAGGGGGACAGGGGGAGGCGAGCAGTACTTC. Protein product: CASRGTGGGEQYF.

The V call is TRBV10-2, the J call TRBJ2-1; D possibly uses TRBD1 or TRBD2 (6 bases each). V lost 5 bases and J lost 7, with 15 bases in between. The CDR3 loop spans 14 amino acids. Per the germline V gene, CDR1 is WSHSY and CDR2 is SAAADI. In DNA, the CDR3 is TGCGCCAGCAGTCGATACGGGGGCTATAATGAGCAGTTCTTC. It is translated as CASSRYGGYNEQFF.

J is TRBJ2-3 and V is TRBV13; D possibly corresponds to TRBD2 (6 bases). Trimming stripped 8 bases from V and 5 bases from J, with 17 bases between. CDR3 size: 14 residues. Germline CDR1 is PRHDT and CDR2 is FYEKMQ (reference sequence). The CDR3 region is CASCSARREDTQYF. CDR3 bases: TGTGCCAGCTGTAGTGCGAGGAGGGAAGATACGCAGTATTTT. Drawing the rest from reference TRBV13 and TRBJ2-3, the complete variable domain is AAGVIQSPRHLIKEKRETATLKCYPIPRHDTVYWYQQGPGQDPQFLISFYEKMQSDKGSIPDRFSAQQFSDYHSELNMSSLELGDSALYFCASCSARREDTQYFGPGTRLTVL.

The chain uses TRBV15 and TRBJ1-2, with D maybe TRBD1 (5 bases). From germline, CDR1 is LNHNV and CDR2 YYDKDF (reference sequence). This CDR3 contains 13 residues. V lost 0 bases, J lost 9 bases, and 11 bases lay in between. The CDR3 nucleotides are TGTGCCACCAGCAGAGAAGGAAGGGGTAGCTACACCTTC. Translation gives CATSREGRGSYTF.

The chain links TRBV28 to TRBJ1-6; D is possibly TRBD1 (6 bases). The CDR3 extends over 14 amino acids. Trimming removed 6 bases at V and 6 bases at J, with 12 bases between. Germline lookup yields CDR1 MDHEN and CDR2 SYDVKM. This CDR3 reads CASRSGTLNSPLHF. The CDR3 bases are TGTGCCAGCAGGTCCGGGACACTTAATTCACCCCTCCACTTT.

The rearrangement joins TRBV6-6 to TRBJ1-2; the D gene is possibly TRBD1 (5 bases). Germline-derived CDR1 and CDR2 are MNHNY and SVGAGI (reference sequence). The CDR3 spans 15 residues. Between the trimmed V and J ends, which lost 6 bases and 1 base, there was a span of 15 bases. In DNA form, the CDR3 reads TGTGCCAGCAGCTCAGACAGACTCCTTAACTATGGCTACACCTTC. Translation gives CASSSDRLLNYGYTF.

This rearrangement joins TRBV6-4 to TRBJ1-1; D gene uncertain. In germline, CDR1 is MRHNA, CDR2 SNTAGT. With 10 bases removed from V and 1 base from J, the gap between germline ends came to 16 bases. The CDR3 has 14 amino acids. The CDR3 DNA follows: TGTGCCACCGATCGGGAGACCGAGAACACTGAAGCTTTCTTT. The encoded protein is CATDRETENTEAFF.

The rearrangement joins TRBV5-4 to TRBJ2-1; 10 nucleotides line up with TRBD2. V was pared by 5 bases and J by 9 bases, with 14 bases of the junction left unmatched. CDR1 SGHNT and CDR2 YYREEE come from the germline V gene (reference sequence). The CDR3 has 16 residues. CDR3 DNA: TGTGCCAGCAGTCCCCTGGCAGCGGGGGGGCGGAGTGAGCAGTTCTTC. This gives the protein CASSPLAAGGRSEQFF.

The chain links TRBV9 to TRBJ1-2, with D perhaps matching TRBD1 (6 bases). Deletions cut 4 bases from V and 6 bases from J, with 13 bases between. This CDR3 region has 13 residues. Looked up from germline, CDR1 is SGDLS and CDR2 is YYNGEE. Written as DNA, the CDR3 is TGTGCCAGCAGCTCCAGGGACACCCATGGCTACACCTTC. It translates to CASSSRDTHGYTF. Full variable domain (outside the CDR3, taken from reference TRBV9 and TRBJ1-2): DSGVTQTPKHLITATGQRVTLRCSPRSGDLSVYWYQQSLDQGLQFLIQYYNGEERAKGNILERFSAQQFPDLHSELNLSSLELGDSALYFCASSSRDTHGYTFGSGTRLTVV.

J is TRBJ2-1 and V is TRBV4-2; 9 bases fit TRBD2. V was pared by 5 bases and J by 7 bases, with 6 bases of the junction left unmatched. Germline lookup yields CDR1 LGHNA and CDR2 YNFKEQ. CDR3 length: 14 residues. The CDR3 region has the DNA TGTGCCAGCAGCGATCCTAGCGGGGTTAATGAGCAGTTCTTC. Translating gives CASSDPSGVNEQFF.

The chain is built from TRBV7-9 and TRBJ2-3; possibly TRBD1 for D (6 bases). Germline V gives CDR1 SEHNR, CDR2 FQNEAQ (reference sequence). The CDR3 is 13 residues long. V shed 3 bases and J shed 4 bases, with 8 bases lying between them. CDR3 loop: CASSFGTPDTQYF. The DNA of the CDR3 is TGTGCCAGCAGCTTCGGGACACCAGATACGCAGTATTTT.

This clone was seen only a few times. At one boundary the junction diverges from the germline segment, which might be a read error. The chain uses TRBV5-1 and TRBJ1-3; TRBD1 agrees at 7 bases. This CDR3 comprises 15 residues. CDR1 is SGHRS and CDR2 is YFSETQ in the germline V gene. The CDR3 region is CASSLAGTAGNTIYF. The CDR3 region has the DNA TGCGCCAGCAGCTTGGCCGGGACAGCTGGGAACACCATATATTTT.

CDR3 bases: TGTGCCAGCAGGGAAGTGGCCACCGGGGAGCTGTTTTTT. Its protein product is CASREVATGELFF. The V call is TRBV14, the J call TRBJ2-2, with no clear D. Germline V lookup: CDR1 SGHDN, CDR2 FVKESK. This CDR3 region has 13 residues. Trimming stripped 6 bases from V and 4 bases from J, with 9 bases between.

The chain links TRBV7-2 to TRBJ1-5; 10 positions match TRBD1. The J segment lost 11 bases and the V segment lost 5 bases, leaving 12 bases of the junction unmatched. Per germline, CDR1 SGHTA and CDR2 FQGNSA. CDR3 size: 15 residues. The CDR3 protein is CASSPGTGELSTQHF. The CDR3 DNA reads as TGTGCCAGCAGCCCAGGGACAGGGGAATTATCGACCCAGCATTTT.

This chain uses TRBV11-3 with TRBJ2-1, with a tentative D call TRBD2 (5 bases). The ends were cut back, 0 bases at V and 0 bases at J, with 6 bases in the middle. CDR3 size: 15 residues. Per germline, CDR1 SGHNT and CDR2 YENEEA. This CDR3 reads CASSLETNSYNEQFF. The CDR3 nucleotides are TGTGCCAGCAGCTTAGAGACTAACTCCTACAATGAGCAGTTCTTC.

The V call is TRBV7-2, the J call TRBJ1-3; maybe TRBD1 (6 bases). The CDR3 runs to 14 residues. The V end lost 1 base, the J end lost 2 bases, and 6 bases lay between the germline ends. Germline CDR1 SGHTA, CDR2 FQGNSA. DNA for the CDR3: TGTGCCAGCAGCTTAGGGACAGCTGGAAACACCATATATTTT. Protein: CASSLGTAGNTIYF.

The chain uses TRBV30 and TRBJ1-5; no clear D. Germline V gives CDR1 GTSNPN, CDR2 SVGIG (reference sequence). The CDR3 contains 12 residues. Trimming took off 2 bases at V and 2 bases at J, with 4 bases between the two ends. The chain's CDR3 is CAWSTGNQPQHF. The CDR3 bases are TGTGCCTGGAGTACGGGCAATCAGCCCCAGCATTTT.

The chain links TRBV7-2 to TRBJ2-4, with 14 bases lining up with TRBD2. The CDR3 loop spans 18 amino acids. Germline CDR1 is SGHTA and CDR2 is FQGNSA. The trim removed 4 bases at V and 6 bases at J, leaving 11 bases unmatched. The CDR3 is CASSSLMGLAGVRNIQYF. The CDR3 DNA sequence: TGTGCCAGCAGCTCCCTCATGGGACTAGCGGGGGTTAGAAACATTCAGTACTTC.

This chain joins TRBV28 and TRBJ2-7, with D possibly being TRBD1 (5 bases). V shed 5 bases and J shed 6 bases, with 23 bases lying between them. The length of the CDR3 is 16 residues. Per the germline V gene, CDR1 is MDHEN and CDR2 is SYDVKM. The CDR3 DNA reads TGTGCCAGCAGTATCGTAGTCGGCGGACAAAAGGGCGAGCAGTACTTC. Translation gives CASSIVVGGQKGEQYF.

CDR3 sequence: CASSVQPTGTEAFF. The CDR3, as DNA: TGTGCCAGCAGCGTCCAACCAACGGGGACTGAAGCTTTCTTT. The rearrangement joins TRBV9 to TRBJ1-1, with no clear D. The CDR3 contains 14 residues. V was trimmed by 2 bases and J by 5 bases, leaving 13 bases between them. CDR1 and CDR2 from the germline V gene are SGDLS and YYNGEE. Based on the CDR3 plus reference TRBV9 and TRBJ1-1, the full variable domain is DSGVTQTPKHLITATGQRVTLRCSPRSGDLSVYWYQQSLDQGLQFLIQYYNGEERAKGNILERFSAQQFPDLHSELNLSSLELGDSALYFCASSVQPTGTEAFFGQGTRLTVV.

J is TRBJ1-5 and V is TRBV7-2; possible D gene TRBD1, 5 bases. Trimming took off 5 bases at V and 3 bases at J, with 14 bases between the two ends. The germline V gene encodes CDR1 SGHTA and CDR2 FQGNSA. The CDR3 totals 15 residues. CDR3 protein: CASSLTQGNNQPQHF. The CDR3 nucleotides are TGTGCCAGCAGCCTCACTCAGGGTAACAATCAGCCCCAGCATTTT.

CDR3 DNA: TGTGCCAGCAGTTTACCCGGGACACTCTATGGCTACACCTTC. Translated, it gives CASSLPGTLYGYTF. V usage is TRBV28 and J usage is TRBJ1-2, with D tentatively TRBD1 (6 bases). CDR1 MDHEN and CDR2 SYDVKM come from the germline V gene. The CDR3 is 14 residues long. The V and J ends lost 2 bases and 4 bases respectively, with 11 bases between them.

The chain is built from TRBV28 and TRBJ2-7, with D hard to call. Germline V gives CDR1 MDHEN, CDR2 SYDVKM. The CDR3 totals 12 residues. V was pared by 4 bases and J by 1 base, with 5 bases between. DNA of the CDR3: TGTGCCAGCAGTTCCGCTTCCTACGAGCAGTACTTC. It translates to CASSSASYEQYF.

The V call is TRBV18, the J call TRBJ2-3; 9 bases are a match to TRBD2. Losses at the gene ends were 3 bases for V and 1 base for J; bases not matched to a gene: 5. CDR1 is KGHSH and CDR2 is LQKENI in the germline V gene. The CDR3 length is 16 residues. This chain's CDR3 is CASSPYERGGTDTQYF. CDR3 nucleotide sequence: TGTGCCAGCTCACCCTACGAGCGGGGGGGCACAGATACGCAGTATTTT.

The genes are TRBV7-8 and TRBJ1-3; the D gene is possibly TRBD1 (5 bases). With 1 base removed from V and 0 bases from J, the gap between germline ends came to 10 bases. The CDR3 totals 16 residues. Germline V gene data show CDR1 as SGHVS and CDR2 as FQNEAQ. The CDR3 nucleotides read TGTGCCAGCAGCTTAGTTAGGGGACTCTCTGGAAACACCATATATTTT. Residues: CASSLVRGLSGNTIYF.

V and J are TRBV4-3 and TRBJ1-4; the D is unclear. In germline, CDR1 is LGHNA, CDR2 YSLEER. V shed 7 bases and J shed 7 bases, with 13 bases lying between them. The CDR3 extends over 13 amino acids. The CDR3 here is CASNMKPAEKLFF. The CDR3, as DNA: TGCGCCAGCAATATGAAACCCGCTGAAAAACTGTTTTTT.

The rearrangement links TRBV9 to TRBJ2-5, with TRBD1 identical over 8 bases. Looked up from germline, CDR1 is SGDLS and CDR2 is YYNGEE. V dropped 9 bases and J dropped 9; count of bases not matched to a gene: 13. The CDR3 has 13 amino acids. This CDR3 is CATPTDRGKAQYF. DNA for the CDR3: TGTGCCACCCCAACTGACAGGGGTAAGGCCCAGTACTTC.

This chain joins TRBV12-5 and TRBJ1-1; D might be TRBD1 (5 bases). Germline CDR1 and CDR2: LGHNT and FRNRAP. The V and J ends lost 1 base and 6 bases respectively, with 12 bases between them. This CDR3 is built from 14 residues. CDR3 bases: TGTGCTAGTGGTTTGGCGGGGCATAGCGCTGAAGCTTTCTTT. Amino acids: CASGLAGHSAEAFF.

V is TRBV2 and J is TRBJ1-1; D ambiguous. CDR1 and CDR2 (germline): SNHLY, FYNNEI. Trimming shortened V by 4 bases and J by 5 bases, and 11 bases separated the two germline ends. CDR3 length: 13 amino acids. The CDR3 DNA follows: TGTGCCAGCAGTGGGGATATGGGTACTGAAGCTTTCTTT. Protein: CASSGDMGTEAFF.